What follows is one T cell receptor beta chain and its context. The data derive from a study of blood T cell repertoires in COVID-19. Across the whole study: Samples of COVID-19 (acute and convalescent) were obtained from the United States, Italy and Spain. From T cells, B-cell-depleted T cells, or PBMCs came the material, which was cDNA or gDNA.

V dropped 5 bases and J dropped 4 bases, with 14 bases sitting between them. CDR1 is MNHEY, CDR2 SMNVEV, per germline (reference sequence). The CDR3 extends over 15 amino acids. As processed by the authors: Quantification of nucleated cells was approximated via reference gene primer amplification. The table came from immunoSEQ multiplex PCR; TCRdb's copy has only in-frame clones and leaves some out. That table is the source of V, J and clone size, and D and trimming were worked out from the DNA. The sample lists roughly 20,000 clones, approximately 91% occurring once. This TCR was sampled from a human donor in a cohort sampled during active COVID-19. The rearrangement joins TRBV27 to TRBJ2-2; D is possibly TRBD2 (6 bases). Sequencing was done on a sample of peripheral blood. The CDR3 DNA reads TGTGCCAGCAGTCCGACGAGGGGAGGCACCGGGGAGCTGTTTTTT. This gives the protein CASSPTRGGTGELFF.